This is a list of T cell receptor beta chains from one sample in a study of sequential checkpoint blockade in melanoma. The data were produced by immunoSEQ multiplex PCR, yet TCRdb's version contains in-frame clones alone and is incomplete. The sample includes about 12,000 clones, roughly 24% of them seen just once. This material consisted of tumor tissue (inferred from file names), taken from a patient given nivolumab and ipilimumab in sequence. The receptors originated from a human donor with melanoma. The conserved cysteine and the conserved F or W are not part of the CDR3 here.

CDR3aa: ASSSSVETQY
v_gene: TRBV18
j_gene: TRBJ2-5

CDR3aa: SVATGGGSGNTIY
v_gene: TRBV29-1
j_gene: TRBJ1-3

CDR3aa: ASSFPGAHTEAF
v_gene: TRBV7-6
j_gene: TRBJ1-1

CDR3aa: ASSLRGGNNEQF
v_gene: TRBV5-1
j_gene: TRBJ2-1

CDR3aa: ASSGRVKAVGDEQF
v_gene: TRBV7-2
j_gene: TRBJ2-1

CDR3aa: ASGRGAAYNSPLH
v_gene: TRBV6-8
j_gene: TRBJ1-6

CDR3aa: ASRRQGASYEQY
v_gene: TRBV6-8
j_gene: TRBJ2-7

CDR3aa: SVEDRLGVPNYGYT
v_gene: TRBV29-1
j_gene: TRBJ1-2

CDR3aa: ARGSGSSYNEQF
v_gene: TRBV6-8
j_gene: TRBJ2-1

CDR3aa: ASTGGGSYEQY
v_gene: TRBV6-8
j_gene: TRBJ2-7

CDR3aa: AISEFRGGNEQF
v_gene: TRBV10-3
j_gene: TRBJ2-1

CDR3aa: ASSPGLAFTDTQY
v_gene: TRBV28
j_gene: TRBJ2-3

CDR3aa: ASSPEGPGQGARGAF
v_gene: TRBV18
j_gene: TRBJ1-1

CDR3aa: ASSVWGRDGRDNEQF
v_gene: TRBV9
j_gene: TRBJ2-1

CDR3aa: ASSLWGTGGYGYT
v_gene: TRBV28
j_gene: TRBJ1-2

CDR3aa: ASSFPSGGARQF
v_gene: TRBV11-3
j_gene: TRBJ2-1

CDR3aa: ASSFEERVYTDTQY
v_gene: TRBV11-3
j_gene: TRBJ2-3

CDR3aa: ASSYSGGSSYNSPLH
v_gene: TRBV6-8
j_gene: TRBJ1-6